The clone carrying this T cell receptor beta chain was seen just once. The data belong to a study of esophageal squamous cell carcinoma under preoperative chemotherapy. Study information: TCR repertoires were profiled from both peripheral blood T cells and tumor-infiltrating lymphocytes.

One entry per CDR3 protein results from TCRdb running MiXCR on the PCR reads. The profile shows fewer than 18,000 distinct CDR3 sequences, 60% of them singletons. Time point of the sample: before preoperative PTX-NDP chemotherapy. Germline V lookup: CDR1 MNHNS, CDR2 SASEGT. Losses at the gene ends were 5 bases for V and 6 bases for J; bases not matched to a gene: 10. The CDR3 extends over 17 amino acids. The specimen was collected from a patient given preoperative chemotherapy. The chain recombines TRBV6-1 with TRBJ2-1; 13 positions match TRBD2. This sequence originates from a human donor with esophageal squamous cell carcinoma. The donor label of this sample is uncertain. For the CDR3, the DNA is TGTGCCAGCAGTAGGGGGACTAGCGGGAAAAGCCCCAATGAGCAGTTCTTC. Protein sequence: CASSRGTSGKSPNEQFF.